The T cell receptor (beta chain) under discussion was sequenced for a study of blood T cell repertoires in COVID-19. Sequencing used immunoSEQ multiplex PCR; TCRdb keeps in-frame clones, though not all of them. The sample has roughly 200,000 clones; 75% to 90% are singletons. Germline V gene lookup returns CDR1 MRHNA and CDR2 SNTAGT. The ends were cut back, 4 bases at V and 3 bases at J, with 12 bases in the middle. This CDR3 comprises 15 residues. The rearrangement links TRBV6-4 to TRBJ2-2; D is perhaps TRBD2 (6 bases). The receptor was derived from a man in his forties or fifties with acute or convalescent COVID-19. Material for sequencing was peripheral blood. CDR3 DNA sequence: TGTGCCAGCAGTGCTCGGGGGTCTTACACCGGGGAGCTGTTTTTT. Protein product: CASSARGSYTGELFF.